Shown below are 12 T cell receptor beta chains from a single sample sequenced in a study of cytomegalovirus exposure and HLA in healthy donors. Primers for the PCR totalled 60 Vbeta and 13 Jbeta. Sequencing was performed with immunoSEQ multiplex PCR; in TCRdb, only in-frame clones are kept and a portion is missing. The table lists some 90,000 clones, 75% to 85% of them singletons. Sequencing was done on a sample of PBMCs. The origin of the receptors is a man in his fifties in good health and CMV-seropositive.

The chain carries TRBV9 and TRBJ2-5; TRBD2 matches at 9 bases. Germline V gene data show CDR1 as SGDLS and CDR2 as YYNGEE. Trimming removed 2 bases from V and 4 bases from J; junction bases left unmatched: 9. The CDR3 contains 16 residues. The CDR3 region is CASSVGSGGRGETQYF. CDR3 DNA sequence: TGTGCCAGCAGCGTGGGGAGCGGGGGGAGGGGAGAGACCCAGTACTTC.

The table lists this clone with a few counts. The chain links TRBV14 to TRBJ2-7, with 7 bases lining up with TRBD1. Germline V gene sequence: CDR1 SGHDN, CDR2 FVKESK. V dropped 0 bases and J dropped 5; count of bases not matched to a gene: 10. CDR3 size: 16 residues. Here the CDR3 DNA reads TGTGCCAGCAGCCAAGATTCGATTTGGGACAGCCACGAGCAGTACTTC. Amino acids: CASSQDSIWDSHEQYF.

The table lists this clone with a few counts. The CDR3 spells CASSQGGDSYEQYF. For the CDR3, the DNA is TGCGCCAGCAGCCAAGGTGGAGACTCCTACGAGCAGTACTTC. This chain connects TRBV4-1 to TRBJ2-5; D ambiguous. Near its end, the DNA agrees better with TRBJ2-7, so the J call may be wrong. Germline V gene sequence: CDR1 MGHRA, CDR2 YSYEKL. This CDR3 is built from 14 residues.

The CDR3 sequence is CASSVELAGDTGELFF. As DNA, the CDR3 is TGTGCCAGCAGCGTAGAGCTAGCGGGAGACACCGGGGAGCTGTTTTTT. The rearrangement joins TRBV9 to TRBJ2-2, with 10 bases matching TRBD2. Unmatched junction bases numbered 2, after V lost 0 bases and J lost 3 bases. Germline CDR1 SGDLS, CDR2 YYNGEE. The CDR3 sequence is 16 residues long.

This sequence joins TRBV5-6 and TRBJ2-7; D is undetermined. This CDR3 spans 13 amino acids. The ends were cut back, 2 bases at V and 2 bases at J, with 8 bases in the middle. Germline V gene sequence: CDR1 SGHDT, CDR2 YYEEEE. The CDR3 reads CASSFDKTYEQYF. CDR3 DNA sequence: TGTGCCAGCAGCTTTGACAAAACCTACGAGCAGTACTTC. Filled out from reference TRBV5-6 and TRBJ2-7, the complete variable domain reads DAGVTQSPTHLIKTRGQQVTLRCSPKSGHDTVSWYQQALGQGPQFIFQYYEEEERQRGNFPDRFSGHQFPNYSSELNVNALLLGDSALYLCASSFDKTYEQYFGPGTRLTVT.

There are a few counts of this clone. The CDR3 is CASSLGQGVNTEAFF. The CDR3 nucleotides read TGTGCCAGCAGCTTGGGACAGGGGGTTAACACTGAAGCTTTCTTT. The genes are TRBV5-4 and TRBJ1-1; 9 bases agree with TRBD1. The V and J ends lost 0 bases and 2 bases, in that order; junction bases with no gene match: 2. Germline CDR1 is SGHNT and CDR2 is YYREEE (reference sequence). This CDR3 comprises 15 residues.

The chain uses TRBV2 and TRBJ2-2, with TRBD2 matching over 8 bases. The junction had 9 bases not matched to a gene; V was cut back by 7 bases and J by 5 bases. CDR1 SNHLY and CDR2 FYNNEI come from the germline V gene. This CDR3 region has 15 residues. This CDR3 is CASTEGTSETGELFF. CDR3 in DNA: TGTGCCAGCACCGAGGGGACTAGTGAGACCGGGGAGCTGTTTTTT.

There are a few counts of this clone. The rearrangement uses TRBV19 and TRBJ1-2; no clear D. CDR1 and CDR2 (germline): LNHDA, SQIVND (reference sequence). V was trimmed by 5 bases and J by 8 bases, leaving 18 bases between them. The length of the CDR3 is 14 residues. CDR3 residues: CASSPGSARRGYTF. Written as DNA, the CDR3 is TGTGCCAGTAGTCCGGGGTCCGCGCGGAGAGGCTACACCTTC.

This clone appeared once. V gene TRBV7-6 combines with J gene TRBJ1-2; D gene uncertain. The V gene lost 5 bases and the J gene lost 0 bases, with 10 bases spanning the gap. CDR3 length equals 14 residues. The germline gives CDR1 SGHVS, CDR2 FNYEAQ. The DNA for the CDR3 is TGTGCCAGCAGCCCGACGGGGACTAACTATGGCTACACCTTC. It yields the protein CASSPTGTNYGYTF.

CDR3 in DNA: TGTGCCAGTAGTAGGACACCGGGGGACACTGAAGCTTTCTTT. Protein sequence: CASSRTPGDTEAFF. J is TRBJ1-1 and V is TRBV19, with D possibly TRBD1 on 5 matching bases. The CDR3 has 14 residues. V gave up 4 bases and J gave up 3 bases, with 12 bases separating them. Germline CDR1 reads LNHDA; CDR2 reads SQIVND (reference sequence). Full variable domain (rest looked up from reference TRBV19 and TRBJ1-1): DGGITQSPKYLFRKEGQNVTLSCEQNLNHDAMYWYRQDPGQGLRLIYYSQIVNDFQKGDIAEGYSVSREKKESFPLTVTSAQKNPTAFYLCASSRTPGDTEAFFGQGTRLTVV.

This chain connects TRBV6-5 to TRBJ2-7; 10 bases are a match to TRBD1. The J segment lost 5 bases and the V segment lost 2 bases, leaving 9 bases of the junction unmatched. The CDR3 covers 16 residues. Per the germline V gene, CDR1 is MNHEY and CDR2 is SVGAGI. The CDR3 protein is CASSYMGDRGSNEQYF. As DNA, the CDR3 is TGTGCCAGCAGTTACATGGGGGACAGGGGTAGTAACGAGCAGTACTTC.

The V call is TRBV7-9, the J call TRBJ2-2, with TRBD2 identical over 7 bases. V shed 4 bases, J shed 6 bases, and the junction held 11 bases outside the gene matches. CDR1 and CDR2 from the germline V gene are SEHNR and FQNEAQ (reference sequence). The CDR3 runs 16 residues. The CDR3 DNA is TGTGCCAGCAGCTCCCCCGGCGGGAGCGGAGCCGGGGAGCTGTTTTTT. Amino acid sequence: CASSSPGGSGAGELFF.